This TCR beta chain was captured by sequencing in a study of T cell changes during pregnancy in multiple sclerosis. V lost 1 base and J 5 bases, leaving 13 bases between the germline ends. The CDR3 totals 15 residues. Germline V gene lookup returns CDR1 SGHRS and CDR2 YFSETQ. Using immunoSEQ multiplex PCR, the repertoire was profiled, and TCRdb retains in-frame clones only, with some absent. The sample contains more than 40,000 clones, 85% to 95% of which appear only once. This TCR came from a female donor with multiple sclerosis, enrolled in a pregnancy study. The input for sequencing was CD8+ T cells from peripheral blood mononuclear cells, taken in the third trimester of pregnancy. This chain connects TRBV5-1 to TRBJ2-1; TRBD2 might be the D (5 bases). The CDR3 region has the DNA TGCGCCAGCAGCTTGTACGGGAACCAAGACAATGAGCAGTTCTTC. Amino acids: CASSLYGNQDNEQFF.